This T cell receptor beta chain was recovered during a study of T cell repertoires in cytomegalovirus infection. MiXCR was run by TCRdb on the reads, yielding one entry per CDR3 protein. In the table there are 600,000 to 700,000 distinct CDR3 sequences, around a third of which are singletons. Many counts were recorded for this clonotype. Its antigen is not known. CDR1 is SGHTA and CDR2 is FQGNSA in the germline V gene. The CDR3 loop spans 17 amino acids. The ends lost 3 bases at V and 8 bases at J; junction bases unmatched: 11. The receptor was derived from a human donor in good health (CMV status not recorded). Some clones in this sample may be carry-over from other donors' samples. This rearrangement joins TRBV7-2 to TRBJ1-6; 9 bases are a match to TRBD1. Specimen: cultured PBMCs, collected from culture after CMV antigen stimulation. The CDR3 loop is CASSFTNPGQGYSPLHF. The CDR3 DNA sequence: TGTGCCAGCAGCTTTACAAATCCGGGACAGGGTTATTCACCCCTCCACTTT. The full variable domain, completed using reference TRBV7-2 and TRBJ1-6, is GAGVSQSPSNKVTEKGKDVELRCDPISGHTALYWYRQSLGQGLEFLIYFQGNSAPDKSGLPSDRFSAERTGGSVSTLTIQRTQQEDSAVYLCASSFTNPGQGYSPLHFGNGTRLTVT.